The clone carrying this T cell receptor beta chain occurred a few times. The entry originates in a study of blood T cell repertoires in COVID-19. Trimming pared 6 bases from V and 4 bases from J, leaving 16 bases between. The CDR3 has 14 residues. Germline V gene lookup returns CDR1 ENHRY and CDR2 SYGVKD. Per the authors' pipeline: Counts of nucleated cells, estimated from reference gene primer amplification, were obtained. The assay was immunoSEQ multiplex PCR, and TCRdb's table has in-frame clones only and misses some. The DNA gave D and trimming, while V, J and clone size come from that table. The profile shows some 180,000 clones, more than 80% of them singletons.

Sequencing input: peripheral blood. This chain uses TRBV10-3 with TRBJ2-7, with D perhaps matching TRBD1 (6 bases). The sequence was collected from a human donor in a cohort sampled during active COVID-19. CDR3 DNA sequence: TGTGCCATCAGAGAGGACAGAGGTGGTTACGAGCAGTACTTC. Protein product: CAIREDRGGYEQYF.